The following is a TCR beta chain sequence with its context. Its matching antigen is unknown. V shed 2 bases and J shed 1 base, with 8 bases lying between them. The CDR3 contains 14 residues. The germline CDR1 and CDR2 sequences are MNHNY and SVGAGI (reference sequence). It was with a sample-barcoded 5' primer and a J-beta primer mix that a second PCR of roughly 7 to 12 cycles was run. TCRdb re-analysed the 5' RACE reads in MiXCR, keeping a single row per CDR3 protein. In the table there are just over 1 million distinct CDR3 sequences, 45% of which are singletons. This sample stems from a study of blood T cells in healthy people across ages. Broader study findings: Naive and antigen-experienced cells were not separated, limiting conclusive comparison.

The chain carries TRBV6-6 and TRBJ1-1; D is possibly TRBD1 (6 bases). The receptor's source is a woman in her sixties or seventies in good health. Sequenced: blood. CDR3 region: CASSYATGNTEAFF. CDR3 DNA: TGTGCCAGCAGTTACGCGACAGGGAACACTGAAGCTTTCTTT.